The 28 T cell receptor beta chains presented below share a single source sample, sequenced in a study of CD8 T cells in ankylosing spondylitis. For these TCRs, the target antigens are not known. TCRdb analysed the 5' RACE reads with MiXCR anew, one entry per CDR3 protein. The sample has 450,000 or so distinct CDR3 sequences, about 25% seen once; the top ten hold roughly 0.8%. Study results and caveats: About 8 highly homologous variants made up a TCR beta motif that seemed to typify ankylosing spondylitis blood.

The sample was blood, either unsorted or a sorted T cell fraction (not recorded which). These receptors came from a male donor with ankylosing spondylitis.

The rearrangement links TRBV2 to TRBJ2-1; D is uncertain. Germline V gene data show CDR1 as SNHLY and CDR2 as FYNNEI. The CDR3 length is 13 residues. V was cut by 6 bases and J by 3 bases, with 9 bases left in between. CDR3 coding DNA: TGTGCCAGCAGAGCCGATAACTACAATGAGCAGTTCTTC. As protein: CASRADNYNEQFF.

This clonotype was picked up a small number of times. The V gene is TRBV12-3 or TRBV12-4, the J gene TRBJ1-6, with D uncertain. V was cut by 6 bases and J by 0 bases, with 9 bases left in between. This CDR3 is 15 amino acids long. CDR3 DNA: TGTGCCAGCAGCCCCACGGGCTCCTATAATTCACCCCTCCACTTT. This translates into CASSPTGSYNSPLHF.

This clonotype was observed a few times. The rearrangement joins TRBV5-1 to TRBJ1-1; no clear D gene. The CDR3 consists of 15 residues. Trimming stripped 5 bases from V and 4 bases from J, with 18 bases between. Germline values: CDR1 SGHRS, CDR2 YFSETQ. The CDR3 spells CASRSGRGGSTEAFF. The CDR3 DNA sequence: TGCGCCAGCAGATCCGGGCGGGGAGGGAGCACTGAAGCTTTCTTT. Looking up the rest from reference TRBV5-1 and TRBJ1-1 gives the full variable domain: KAGVTQTPRYLIKTRGQQVTLSCSPISGHRSVSWYQQTPGQGLQFLFEYFSETQRNKGNFPGRFSGRQFSNSRSEMNVSTLELGDSALYLCASRSGRGGSTEAFFGQGTRLTVV.

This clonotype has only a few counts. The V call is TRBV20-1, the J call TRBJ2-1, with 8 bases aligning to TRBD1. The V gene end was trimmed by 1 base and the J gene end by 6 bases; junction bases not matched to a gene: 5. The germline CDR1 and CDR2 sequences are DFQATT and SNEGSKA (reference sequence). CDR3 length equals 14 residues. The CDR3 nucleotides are TGCAGTGCTAGAGTGGGCACAGGGGGCAATGAGCAGTTCTTC. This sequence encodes CSARVGTGGNEQFF.

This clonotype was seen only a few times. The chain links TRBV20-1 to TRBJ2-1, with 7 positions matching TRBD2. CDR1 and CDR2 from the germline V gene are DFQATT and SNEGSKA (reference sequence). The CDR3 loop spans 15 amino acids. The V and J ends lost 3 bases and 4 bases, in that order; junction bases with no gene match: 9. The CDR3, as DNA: TGCAGTGCTAGGCGGGAGCCCTCGAGTTACAATGAGCAGTTCTTC. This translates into CSARREPSSYNEQFF.

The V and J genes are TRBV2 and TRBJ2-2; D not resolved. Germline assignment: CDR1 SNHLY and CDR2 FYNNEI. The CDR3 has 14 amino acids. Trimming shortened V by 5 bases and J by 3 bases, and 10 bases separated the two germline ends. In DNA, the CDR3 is TGTGCCAGCAGTAGCAGGATCGACACCGGGGAGCTGTTTTTT. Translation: CASSSRIDTGELFF.

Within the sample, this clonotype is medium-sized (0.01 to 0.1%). CDR3 in DNA: TGCGCCAGCAGCCAAGTCGACTTAGGCTTTAGCTCCTACAATGAGCAGTTCTTC. It codes for CASSQVDLGFSSYNEQFF. The rearrangement uses TRBV4-1 and TRBJ2-1; no definite D call. Trimming cost V 1 base and J 0 bases, with 16 bases left between them. There are 18 residues in the CDR3. Germline assignment: CDR1 MGHRA and CDR2 YSYEKL.

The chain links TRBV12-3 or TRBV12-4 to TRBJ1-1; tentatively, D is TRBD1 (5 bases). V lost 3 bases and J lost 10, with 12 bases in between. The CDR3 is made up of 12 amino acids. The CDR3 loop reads CASSFGTVGAFF. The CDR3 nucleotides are TGTGCCAGCAGTTTCGGGACTGTAGGAGCTTTCTTT.

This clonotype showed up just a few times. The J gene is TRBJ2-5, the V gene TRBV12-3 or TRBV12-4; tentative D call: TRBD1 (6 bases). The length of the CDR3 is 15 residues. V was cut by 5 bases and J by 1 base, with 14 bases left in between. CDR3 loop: CASSVNRDPQETQYF. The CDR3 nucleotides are TGTGCCAGCAGTGTCAACAGGGATCCCCAAGAGACCCAGTACTTC.

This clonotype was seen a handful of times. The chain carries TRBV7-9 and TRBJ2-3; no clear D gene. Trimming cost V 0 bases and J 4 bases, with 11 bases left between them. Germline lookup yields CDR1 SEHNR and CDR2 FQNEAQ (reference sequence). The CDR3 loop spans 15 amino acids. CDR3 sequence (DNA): TGTGCCAGCAGCTTAGCCGCCCCCACCCCAGATACGCAGTATTTT. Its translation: CASSLAAPTPDTQYF.

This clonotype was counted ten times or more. The CDR3 DNA is TGTGCCATCGGTAAAGGGAAGGAGTCCCACTACGAGCAGTACGTC. It specifies CAIGKGKESHYEQYV. This chain connects TRBV10-3 to TRBJ2-7; D is ambiguous. The germline V and J ends were trimmed by 8 bases and 3 bases, with 20 bases remaining between them. CDR3 size: 15 residues. The germline CDR1 and CDR2 sequences are ENHRY and SYGVKD.

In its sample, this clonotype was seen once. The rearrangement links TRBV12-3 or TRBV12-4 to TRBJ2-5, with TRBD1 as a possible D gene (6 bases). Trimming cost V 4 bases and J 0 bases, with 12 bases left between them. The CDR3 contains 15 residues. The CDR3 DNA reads TGTGCCAGCAGTTCCCGACAGGTGTACCAAGAGACCCAGTACTTC. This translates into CASSSRQVYQETQYF.

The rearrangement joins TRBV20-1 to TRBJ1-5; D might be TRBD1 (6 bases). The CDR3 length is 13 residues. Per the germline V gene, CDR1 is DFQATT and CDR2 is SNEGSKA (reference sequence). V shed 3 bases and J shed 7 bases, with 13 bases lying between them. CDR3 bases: TGCAGTGCTAGCGGCAGGGGAGAACAGCCCCAGCATTTT. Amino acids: CSASGRGEQPQHF.

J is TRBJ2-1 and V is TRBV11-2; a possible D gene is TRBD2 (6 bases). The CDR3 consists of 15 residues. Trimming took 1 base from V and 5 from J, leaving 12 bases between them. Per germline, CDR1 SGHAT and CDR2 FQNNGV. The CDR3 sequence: CASSLVGPGDNEQFF. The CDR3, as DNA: TGTGCCAGCAGCTTAGTGGGTCCGGGGGACAATGAGCAGTTCTTC. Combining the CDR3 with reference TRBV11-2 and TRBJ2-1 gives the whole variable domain EAGVAQSPRYKIIEKRQSVAFWCNPISGHATLYWYQQILGQGPKLLIQFQNNGVVDDSQLPKDRFSAERLKGVDSTLKIQPAKLEDSAVYLCASSLVGPGDNEQFFGPGTRLTVL.

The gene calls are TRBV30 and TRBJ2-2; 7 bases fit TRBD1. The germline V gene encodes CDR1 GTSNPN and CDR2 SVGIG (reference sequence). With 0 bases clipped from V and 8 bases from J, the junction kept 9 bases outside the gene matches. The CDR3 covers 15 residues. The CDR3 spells CAWSVDNRGVGELFF. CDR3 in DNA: TGTGCCTGGAGTGTAGATAACAGGGGCGTGGGGGAGCTGTTTTTT.

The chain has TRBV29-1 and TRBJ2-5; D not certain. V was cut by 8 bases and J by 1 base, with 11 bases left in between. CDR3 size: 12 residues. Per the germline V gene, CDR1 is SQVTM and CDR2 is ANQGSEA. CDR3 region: CSSWTRQETQYF. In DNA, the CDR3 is TGCAGCTCATGGACCCGCCAAGAGACCCAGTACTTC.

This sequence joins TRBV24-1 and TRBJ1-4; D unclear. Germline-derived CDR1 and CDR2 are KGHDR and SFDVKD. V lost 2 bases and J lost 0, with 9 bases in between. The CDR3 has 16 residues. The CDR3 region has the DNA TGTGCCACCAGTGATTCCGGTCGCACAACTAATGAAAAACTGTTTTTT. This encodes CATSDSGRTTNEKLFF.

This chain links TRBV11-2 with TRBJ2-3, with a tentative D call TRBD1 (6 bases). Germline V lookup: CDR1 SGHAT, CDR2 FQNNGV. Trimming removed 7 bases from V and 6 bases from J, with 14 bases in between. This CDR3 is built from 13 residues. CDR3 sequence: CASTGGGLDTQYF. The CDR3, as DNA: TGTGCCAGCACAGGTGGGGGCCTCGATACGCAGTATTTT.

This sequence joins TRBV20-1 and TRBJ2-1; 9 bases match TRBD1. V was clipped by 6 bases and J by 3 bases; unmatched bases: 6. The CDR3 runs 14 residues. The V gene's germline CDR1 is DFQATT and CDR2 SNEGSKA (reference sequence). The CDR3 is CSAEDRGFYNEQFF. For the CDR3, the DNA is TGCAGTGCCGAGGACAGGGGATTCTACAATGAGCAGTTCTTC.

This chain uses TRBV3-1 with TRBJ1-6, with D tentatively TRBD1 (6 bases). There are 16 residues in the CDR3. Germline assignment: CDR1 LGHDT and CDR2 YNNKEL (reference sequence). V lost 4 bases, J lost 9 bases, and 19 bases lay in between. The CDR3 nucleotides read TGTGCCAGCAGCCCGGAAGTCTGGACAGTGAGTTCACCCCTCCACTTT. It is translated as CASSPEVWTVSSPLHF.

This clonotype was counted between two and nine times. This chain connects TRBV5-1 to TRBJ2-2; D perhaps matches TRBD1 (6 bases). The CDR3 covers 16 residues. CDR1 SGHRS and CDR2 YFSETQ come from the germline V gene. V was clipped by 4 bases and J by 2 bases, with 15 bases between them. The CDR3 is CASSPRQDHNTGELFF. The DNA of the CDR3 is TGCGCCAGCAGCCCTCGACAGGACCACAACACCGGGGAGCTGTTTTTT. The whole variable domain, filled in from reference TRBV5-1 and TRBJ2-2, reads KAGVTQTPRYLIKTRGQQVTLSCSPISGHRSVSWYQQTPGQGLQFLFEYFSETQRNKGNFPGRFSGRQFSNSRSEMNVSTLELGDSALYLCASSPRQDHNTGELFFGEGSRLTVL.

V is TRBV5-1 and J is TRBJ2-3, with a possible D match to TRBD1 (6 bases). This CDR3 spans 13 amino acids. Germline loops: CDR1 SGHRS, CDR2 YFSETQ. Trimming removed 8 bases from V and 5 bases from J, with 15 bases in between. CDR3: CASTGWVRDTQYF. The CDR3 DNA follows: TGCGCCAGTACAGGGTGGGTGAGAGATACGCAGTATTTT.

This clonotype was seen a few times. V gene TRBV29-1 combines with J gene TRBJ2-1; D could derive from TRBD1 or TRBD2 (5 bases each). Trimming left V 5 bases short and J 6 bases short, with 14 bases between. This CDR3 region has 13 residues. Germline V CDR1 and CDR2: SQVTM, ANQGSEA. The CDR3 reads CSVTGTPGNEQFF. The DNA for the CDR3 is TGCAGCGTTACCGGGACCCCGGGCAATGAGCAGTTCTTC.

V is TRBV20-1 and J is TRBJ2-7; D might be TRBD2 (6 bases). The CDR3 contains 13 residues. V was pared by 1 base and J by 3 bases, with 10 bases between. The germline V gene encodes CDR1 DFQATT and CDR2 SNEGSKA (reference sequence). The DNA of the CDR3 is TGCAGTGCTAGAGGCGGACTAATCTACGAGCAGTACTTC. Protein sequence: CSARGGLIYEQYF.

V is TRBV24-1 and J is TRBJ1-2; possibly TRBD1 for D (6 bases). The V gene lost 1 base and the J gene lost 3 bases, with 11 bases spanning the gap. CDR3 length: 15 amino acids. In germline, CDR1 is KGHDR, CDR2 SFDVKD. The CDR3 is CATSDFRQGHYGYTF. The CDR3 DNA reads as TGTGCCACCAGTGATTTTCGGCAGGGGCACTATGGCTACACCTTC.

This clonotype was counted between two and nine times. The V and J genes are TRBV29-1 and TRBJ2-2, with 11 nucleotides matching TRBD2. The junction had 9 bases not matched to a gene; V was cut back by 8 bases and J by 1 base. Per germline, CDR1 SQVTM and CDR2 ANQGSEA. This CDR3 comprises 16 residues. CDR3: CSTPGLADMNTGELFF. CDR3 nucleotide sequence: TGCAGCACCCCGGGACTAGCGGATATGAACACCGGGGAGCTGTTTTTT.

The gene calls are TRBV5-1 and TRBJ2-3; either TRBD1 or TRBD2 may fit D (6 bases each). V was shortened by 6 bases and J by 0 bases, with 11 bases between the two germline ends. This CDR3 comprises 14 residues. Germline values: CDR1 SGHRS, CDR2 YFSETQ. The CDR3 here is CASTQGTSTDTQYF. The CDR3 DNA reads TGCGCCAGCACTCAGGGGACTAGCACAGATACGCAGTATTTT.

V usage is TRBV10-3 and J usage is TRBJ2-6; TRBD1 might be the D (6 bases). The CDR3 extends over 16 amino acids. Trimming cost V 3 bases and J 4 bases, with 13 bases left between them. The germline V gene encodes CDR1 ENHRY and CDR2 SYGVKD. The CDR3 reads CAISDPTGMGANVLTF. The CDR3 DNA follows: TGTGCCATCAGTGATCCTACAGGGATGGGGGCCAACGTCCTGACTTTC.